This is a list of T cell receptor beta chains from one sample in a study of patients and donors after allogeneic stem cell transplantation. TCRdb re-analysed the RT-PCR reads in MiXCR, keeping a single row per CDR3 protein. The sample yields about a million distinct CDR3 sequences, approximately 18% seen once. The sample comprised blood, either unsorted or a sorted T cell fraction (not recorded which). The receptors were sampled from a human donor who was either an allogeneic HSCT recipient or a stem cell or donor lymphocyte infusion donor (not recorded which). It is not recorded whose cells these are; they may come from a transplant donor. CDR3s include the opening cysteine and the closing phenylalanine or tryptophan. Each record gives: V gene, clone size, J gene, D gene, CDR3 protein, CDR3 DNA. D genes are given only for firm matches. Clone size is stated in some rows and not others, as once, few, many or a class when expanded.

v_gene: TRBV7-2
abundance: -
j_gene: TRBJ2-3
d_gene: TRBD2
CDR3aa: CASSWGLAGESTDTQYF
CDR3nt: TGTGCCAGCAGCTGGGGTCTAGCGGGGGAAAGCACAGATACGCAGTATTTT

v_gene: TRBV6-6
abundance: many
j_gene: TRBJ1-1
d_gene: -
CDR3aa: CASSSGAGTEAFF
CDR3nt: TGTGCCAGCAGTTCAGGTGCTGGCACTGAAGCTTTCTTT

v_gene: TRBV20-1
abundance: few
j_gene: TRBJ1-4
d_gene: TRBD1
CDR3aa: CSCSRDRGEEKLFF
CDR3nt: TGCAGTTGTTCCCGGGACAGGGGTGAGGAAAAACTGTTTTTT

v_gene: TRBV12-3/TRBV12-4
abundance: many
j_gene: TRBJ2-5
d_gene: -
CDR3aa: CASSFGKTQYF
CDR3nt: TGTGCCAGCAGTTTCGGAAAGACCCAGTACTTC

v_gene: TRBV27
abundance: many
j_gene: TRBJ2-7
d_gene: -
CDR3aa: CASRGIAYEQYF
CDR3nt: TGTGCCAGCAGGGGGATAGCCTACGAGCAGTACTTC

v_gene: TRBV6-2/TRBV6-3
abundance: -
j_gene: TRBJ2-5
d_gene: TRBD2
CDR3aa: CASKIGSGRDKETQYF
CDR3nt: TGTGCCAGCAAGATAGGAAGCGGGAGGGACAAAGAGACCCAGTACTTC

v_gene: TRBV9
abundance: -
j_gene: TRBJ2-2
d_gene: TRBD2
CDR3aa: CASSVVTSGGLGELFF
CDR3nt: TGTGCCAGCAGCGTAGTGACTAGCGGGGGACTCGGGGAGCTGTTTTTT

v_gene: TRBV16
abundance: -
j_gene: TRBJ2-7
d_gene: TRBD1
CDR3aa: CASSRGTGVSYEQYF
CDR3nt: TGTGCCAGCAGCCGAGGCACAGGGGTATCCTACGAGCAGTACTTC

v_gene: TRBV25-1
abundance: few
j_gene: TRBJ2-5
d_gene: -
CDR3aa: CASSEGQVWGQETQYF
CDR3nt: TGTGCCAGCAGTGAAGGTCAGGTATGGGGTCAAGAGACCCAGTACTTC

v_gene: TRBV27
abundance: -
j_gene: TRBJ1-1
d_gene: -
CDR3aa: CASSLSKDAEAFF
CDR3nt: TGTGCCAGCAGTTTATCGAAGGACGCGGAAGCTTTCTTT

v_gene: TRBV2
abundance: -
j_gene: TRBJ1-1
d_gene: -
CDR3aa: CASSARGAQVVEAFF
CDR3nt: TGTGCCAGCAGCGCAAGGGGGGCGCAGGTAGTTGAAGCTTTCTTT

v_gene: TRBV20-1
abundance: few
j_gene: TRBJ2-2
d_gene: -
CDR3aa: CSAGPPYSGELFF
CDR3nt: TGCAGTGCTGGCCCCCCTTATTCCGGGGAGCTGTTTTTT

v_gene: TRBV7-9
abundance: -
j_gene: TRBJ1-2
d_gene: -
CDR3aa: CASSSRAGGSYGYTF
CDR3nt: TGTGCCAGCAGCTCCCGGGCGGGGGGCAGCTATGGCTACACCTTC

v_gene: TRBV12-3/TRBV12-4
abundance: few
j_gene: TRBJ2-7
d_gene: TRBD1
CDR3aa: CASSLGTGGGEGLEQYF
CDR3nt: TGTGCCAGCAGTTTAGGGACAGGGGGTGGAGAGGGTCTCGAGCAGTACTTC

v_gene: TRBV12-3/TRBV12-4
abundance: few
j_gene: TRBJ1-1
d_gene: TRBD1
CDR3aa: CASSTQGSYTEAFF
CDR3nt: TGTGCCAGCAGTACACAGGGGTCGTACACTGAAGCTTTCTTT

v_gene: TRBV20-1
abundance: -
j_gene: TRBJ2-7
d_gene: TRBD2
CDR3aa: CSAREARGIPYEQYF
CDR3nt: TGCAGTGCTAGAGAGGCGCGGGGGATTCCCTACGAGCAGTACTTC